This T cell receptor beta chain was sequenced in a study of cytomegalovirus exposure and HLA in healthy donors. Findings of the study overall: Presence/absence results assume similar sequencing depth per donor, which may not hold. V- and J-gene trimming of TCR beta was linked (in a later analysis) to a missense DCLRE1C variant. It was reported in a later analysis that an Asian-associated ancestry cluster showed fewer N-insertions than the roughly 660-donor mean. The HLA-A and HLA-B alleles of most subjects were reportedly predicted accurately from TCR beta sequences.

Trimming at V came to 5 bases and at J to 9 bases, leaving 2 bases not matched to a gene. The CDR3 length is 12 residues. CDR1 and CDR2 (germline): MNHEY, SVGAGI. With regard to this clone: Its specificity is not known.

With 60 Vbeta and 13 Jbeta primers, the PCR was carried out. Sequencing used immunoSEQ multiplex PCR; TCRdb keeps in-frame clones, though not all of them. The sample lists some 170,000 clones, about 72% occurring once. This chain connects TRBV6-5 to TRBJ2-1; 9 bases align to TRBD1. The sequencing sample was made of PBMCs. The receptor was isolated from a human donor in good health. In nucleotides, the CDR3 is TGTGCCAGCAGTCGACAGGGGGGTGAGCAGTTCTTC. Its translation is CASSRQGGEQFF.